One sample yielded the 14 T cell receptor beta chains listed below, sequenced in a study of identical twins (dated by TCRdb to 2015 to 2016). The library was made by 5' RACE. This sample was sequenced with an Illumina HiSeq 2000. TCRdb passed the public sequencing reads through fastp at Q25 and MiXCR, retaining productive beta sequences. Every distinct CDR3 protein forms one entry, paired with its most common genes and DNA. Recorded for this sample are 700,000 to 950,000 distinct CDR3 sequences; roughly 12% of them occurred a single time. The ten largest clones take up 1.5% to 2% of the sample. This same sample was also part of a study on yellow fever vaccine responses in identical twins.

The sequenced sample consisted of PBMCs. These receptors were collected from a woman aged 18-30 years in good health.

This chain links TRBV5-6 with TRBJ1-2; TRBD1 agrees at 9 bases. The CDR3 length is 17 residues. V lost 3 bases to trimming and J lost 3 bases; unmatched junction nucleotides: 12. The V gene's germline CDR1 is SGHDT and CDR2 YYEEEE. The CDR3 sequence is CASSSRGGTGFDYGYTF. CDR3 sequence (DNA): TGTGCCAGCAGCTCAAGAGGCGGGACAGGGTTTGACTATGGCTACACCTTC.

In its sample, this clonotype was seen a few times. One end of the junction fails to match germline, which may point to a read error. The V gene is TRBV12-3 or TRBV12-4, the J gene TRBJ2-5; 10 bases are shared with TRBD2. This CDR3 has 18 amino acids. This chain's CDR3 is CACSALAGVGPIEETQYF. The CDR3, as DNA: TGTGCCTGCAGTGCCCTAGCGGGGGTTGGACCGATCGAAGAGACCCAGTACTTC.

This clonotype was seen many times. The rearrangement links TRBV6-5 to TRBJ1-4; D gene ambiguous. This CDR3 contains 15 residues. Germline V lookup: CDR1 MNHEY, CDR2 SVGAGI. V dropped 4 bases and J dropped 0 bases, with 9 bases sitting between them. CDR3 protein: CASSFGEATNEKLFF. The CDR3 DNA is TGTGCCAGCAGTTTCGGGGAAGCAACTAATGAAAAACTGTTTTTT.

The gene calls are TRBV3-1 and TRBJ2-5, with a possible D match to TRBD2 (6 bases). Germline CDR1 LGHDT, CDR2 YNNKEL (reference sequence). The length of the CDR3 is 15 residues. Trimming took off 2 bases at V and 5 bases at J, with 15 bases between the two ends. The CDR3: CASSQTLGRRETQYF. DNA for the CDR3: TGTGCCAGCAGCCAAACCTTGGGGAGGAGGGAGACCCAGTACTTC.

The gene calls are TRBV7-6 and TRBJ2-7; the D call may be TRBD1 or TRBD2 (5 bases each). Germline CDR1 and CDR2: SGHVS and FNYEAQ. V was trimmed by 3 bases and J by 10 bases, leaving 10 bases between them. There are 11 residues in the CDR3. CDR3 region: CASSFRDGQYV. CDR3 bases: TGTGCCAGCAGCTTCCGGGACGGACAGTACGTC.

This clonotype was recorded at least ten times. The V call is TRBV3-1, the J call TRBJ1-3, with TRBD1 identical over 8 bases. The V and J ends lost 4 bases and 1 base, in that order; junction bases with no gene match: 3. The CDR3 sequence is 15 residues long. Per the germline V gene, CDR1 is LGHDT and CDR2 is YNNKEL (reference sequence). CDR3 sequence: CASSPTGVSGNTIYF. CDR3 nucleotide sequence: TGTGCCAGCAGCCCGACAGGGGTATCTGGAAACACCATATATTTT.

This clonotype was observed a handful of times. The CDR3: CASTPGARETQYF. The CDR3 region has the DNA TGTGCCAGCACCCCTGGGGCCCGGGAGACCCAGTACTTC. The chain couples TRBV12-3 or TRBV12-4 to TRBJ2-5; D may be TRBD1 (5 bases). V gave up 7 bases and J gave up 5 bases, with 14 bases separating them. This CDR3 region has 13 residues.

V is TRBV20-1 and J is TRBJ1-3; possible D gene TRBD1, 5 bases. From germline, CDR1 is DFQATT and CDR2 SNEGSKA (reference sequence). V was cut by 4 bases and J by 3 bases, with 7 bases left in between. The CDR3 length is 12 residues. Here the CDR3 reads CSAIRDGNTIYF. CDR3 nucleotide sequence: TGCAGTGCTATCAGGGATGGAAACACCATATATTTT.

This clonotype was seen repeatedly, ten times or more. V and J are TRBV4-2 and TRBJ1-4, with 8 bases aligning to TRBD1. The germline V gene encodes CDR1 LGHNA and CDR2 YNFKEQ. CDR3 length: 17 residues. After removal of 2 bases from V and 5 bases from J, the junction contained 10 bases not matched to a gene. CDR3 sequence (DNA): TGTGCCAGCAGCCAACGCCCGTCGACAGGGGAAAATGAAAAACTGTTTTTT. Amino acids: CASSQRPSTGENEKLFF.

The table lists this clonotype with many counts. This sequence joins TRBV12-3 or TRBV12-4 and TRBJ2-5, with a possible D match to TRBD2 (5 bases). Trimming shortened V by 5 bases and J by 2 bases, and 9 bases separated the two germline ends. This CDR3 has 13 amino acids. The CDR3 bases are TGTGCCAGCAGTCGGACTGTACAAGAGACCCAGTACTTC. It specifies CASSRTVQETQYF.

This chain connects TRBV20-1 to TRBJ1-6; a possible D gene is TRBD1 (6 bases). The CDR3 is 15 residues long. V lost 4 bases and J lost 5, with 15 bases in between. The germline V gene encodes CDR1 DFQATT and CDR2 SNEGSKA (reference sequence). CDR3 in DNA: TGCAGTGCTACGCTGGGGGCTTCGGATAATTCACCCCTCCACTTT. Translated, it gives CSATLGASDNSPLHF.

This clonotype has ten or more counts. This sequence joins TRBV7-9 and TRBJ1-2, with D possibly matching TRBD1 (5 bases). This CDR3 has 15 residues. The V end was cut by 1 base, the J end by 4 bases, with 13 bases between. CDR1 and CDR2 from the germline V gene are SEHNR and FQNEAQ (reference sequence). CDR3 residues: CASSLGDGHLYGYTF. CDR3 in DNA: TGTGCCAGCAGCTTAGGGGACGGCCACCTCTATGGCTACACCTTC.

This rearrangement joins TRBV11-2 to TRBJ2-7; D remains unclear. Germline-derived CDR1 and CDR2 are SGHAT and FQNNGV. V was shortened by 3 bases and J by 4 bases, with 7 bases between the two germline ends. The CDR3 is 12 residues long. CDR3 DNA: TGTGCCAGCAGCTTGGGCGTTTACGAGCAGTACGTC. Translation gives CASSLGVYEQYV.

This clonotype appeared a few times. The chain links TRBV10-3 to TRBJ2-3, with 9 bases that match TRBD2. The CDR3 has 16 residues. J was trimmed by 3 bases and V by 0 bases; bases with no gene match: 4. Germline CDR1 ENHRY, CDR2 SYGVKD. CDR3 protein: CAISESLGLATDTQYF. The CDR3 nucleotides are TGTGCCATCAGTGAGTCGTTGGGACTAGCAACAGATACGCAGTATTTT.